Each of the 30 T cell receptor beta chains below was sequenced from the same sample in a study of metastatic and nonmetastatic thyroid tumors. TCRdb re-called the PCR reads via MiXCR. The sample lists roughly 5,200 clones, around 28% occurring once. Patients underwent thyroid surgery, and none had received any treatment before it. Sequenced material: adjacent normal tissue. The receptors stem from a female donor with papillary thyroid cancer or a benign thyroid nodule (not recorded which). Some clones in this sample may be carry-over from other donors' samples.

This clone is labeled as large (0.1 to 1%). The genes are TRBV27 and TRBJ1-5, with TRBD1 matching over 10 bases. From germline, CDR1 is MNHEY and CDR2 SMNVEV (reference sequence). There are 18 residues in the CDR3. With 3 bases clipped from V and 1 base from J, the junction kept 9 bases outside the gene matches. The CDR3 protein is CASSFYGTGAASNQPQHF. The CDR3 DNA reads as TGTGCCAGCAGTTTTTATGGGACAGGGGCGGCGAGCAATCAGCCCCAGCATTTT.

This clone occurred a few times. A junction end diverges from the germline sequence, so it may reflect a read error. The chain combines TRBV6-1 with TRBJ2-2; D possibly uses TRBD1 or TRBD2 (5 bases each). The CDR3 length is 15 residues. From germline, CDR1 is MNHNS and CDR2 SASEGT. The CDR3 DNA is TGTGCCAGCAGTCTTCGAAGGGGAAACACCGGGGAGCTGTTTTTC. It specifies CASSLRRGNTGELFF.

Of note for this clone: This clone may be a read error of a much larger clone one base away. The gene calls are TRBV7-2 and TRBJ2-7; D remains ambiguous. The CDR3 runs to 14 residues. Trimming took 2 bases from V and 4 from J, leaving 12 bases between them. The germline gives CDR1 SGHTA, CDR2 FQGNSA. CDR3 DNA: TGTGCCAGCAGCTTACAACCCGTATTTTACGAGCAGTACTTC. Its translation: CASSLQPVFYEQYF.

Note on this clone: A single base separates this from a much larger clone, so it may be a read error. CDR3 in amino acids: CASRISDDLPSTEAFF. CDR3 coding DNA: TGTGCCAGCAGAATTTCCGACGACTTACCTAGCACTGAAGCTTTCTTT. V is TRBV27 and J is TRBJ1-1; D call uncertain. The CDR3 is 16 residues long. The germline V gene encodes CDR1 MNHEY and CDR2 SMNVEV (reference sequence). Trimming shortened V by 6 bases and J by 4 bases, and 21 bases separated the two germline ends.

This clone qualifies as medium-sized. At one end, the junction sequence differs from germline, possibly due to a read error. The chain links TRBV5-1 to TRBJ2-7; TRBD2 matches 16 bases. This CDR3 is built from 18 residues. CDR1 is SGHRS, CDR2 YFSETQ, per germline. CDR3 DNA sequence: TGCGCCAGCAGCCCGGGGACTAGCGGGAGGGCCTCCCCCTATGAGCAGTACTTC. Translation: CASSPGTSGRASPYEQYF.

A remark on this clone: The same CDR3 can be traced to other DNA sequences in this sample. The rearrangement links TRBV7-2 to TRBJ2-3, with 12 bases aligning to TRBD2. This CDR3 has 18 residues. Unmatched junction bases numbered 5, after V lost 1 base and J lost 0 bases. Germline V CDR1 and CDR2: SGHTA, FQGNSA. The CDR3 sequence: CASSLGLAGGRSTDTQYF. The CDR3 DNA reads as TGTGCCAGCAGCTTAGGGCTAGCGGGAGGGCGGAGCACAGATACGCAGTATTTT.

This clone has only a few counts. The chain recombines TRBV11-2 with TRBJ2-7, with no clear D. V was trimmed by 1 base and J by 4 bases, leaving 11 bases between them. There are 14 residues in the CDR3. Germline loops: CDR1 SGHAT, CDR2 FQNNGV. CDR3 bases: TGTGCCAGCAGCTTAGGGTCGTCCGCTTACGAGCAGTACTTC. This translates into CASSLGSSAYEQYF.

The chain couples TRBV11-3 to TRBJ2-7; either TRBD1 or TRBD2 may fit D (7 bases each). Germline V CDR1 and CDR2: SGHNT, YENEEA. The CDR3 runs to 14 residues. V gave up 2 bases and J gave up 4 bases, with 12 bases separating them. CDR3 DNA: TGTGCCAGCAGCTTATCAGGGGGGGAATACGAGCAGTACTTC. Encoded protein: CASSLSGGEYEQYF.

This clone was seen ten or more times. The chain joins TRBV11-2 to TRBJ1-6, with a possible D match to TRBD1 (5 bases). The CDR3 is 14 amino acids. Trimming pared 2 bases from V and 9 bases from J, leaving 11 bases between. In germline, CDR1 is SGHAT, CDR2 FQNNGV. In nucleotides, the CDR3 is TGTGCCAGCAGCTTACGGCAGGGCCTTTCACCCCTCCACTTT. Translated: CASSLRQGLSPLHF.

In this sample, this clone turned up once. This chain connects TRBV7-3 to TRBJ1-1, with unresolved D. Germline CDR1 and CDR2: SGHTA and FQGTGA. With 3 bases removed from V and 0 bases from J, the gap between germline ends came to 8 bases. This CDR3 has 14 amino acids. In nucleotides, the CDR3 is TGTGCCAGCAGCTTGGAGCCCATGAACACTGAAGCTTTCTTT. This translates into CASSLEPMNTEAFF.

The V call is TRBV20-1, the J call TRBJ2-7, with D possibly being TRBD2 (6 bases). The V and J ends lost 6 bases and 0 bases respectively, with 18 bases between them. The CDR3 is made up of 15 amino acids. Germline V CDR1 and CDR2: DFQATT, SNEGSKA (reference sequence). The CDR3 loop reads CSASIRDGSSYEQYF. The CDR3 nucleotides read TGCAGTGCCAGCATCCGTGACGGGAGCTCCTACGAGCAGTACTTC.

As DNA, the CDR3 is TGTGCCAGCAGCTTATTGGTCCCTGATACGCAGTATTTT. This sequence encodes CASSLLVPDTQYF. The genes are TRBV7-9 and TRBJ2-3, with D unclear. The V gene lost 2 bases and the J gene lost 6 bases, with 9 bases spanning the gap. Germline CDR1 is SEHNR and CDR2 is FQNEAQ (reference sequence). The CDR3 sequence is 13 residues long.

This clone was found many times. The J gene is TRBJ2-1, the V gene TRBV6-1; 7 nucleotides match TRBD2. V was pared by 4 bases and J by 4 bases, with 7 bases of the junction left unmatched. Per germline, CDR1 MNHNS and CDR2 SASEGT. The CDR3 sequence is 15 residues long. The CDR3 loop reads CASSGGGGRYNEQFF. The CDR3 coding sequence is TGTGCCAGCAGTGGGGGGGGAGGGAGGTACAATGAGCAGTTCTTC.

This clone has just a few counts. The sample carries other DNA sequences with the same CDR3. The V call is TRBV2, the J call TRBJ2-5; TRBD2 matches 9 bases. The germline gives CDR1 SNHLY, CDR2 FYNNEI. The J segment lost 6 bases and the V segment lost 1 base, leaving 3 bases of the junction unmatched. The CDR3 sequence is 14 residues long. The CDR3 here is CASSEVLAGKTQYF. The CDR3 DNA follows: TGTGCCAGCAGTGAAGTTCTAGCGGGGAAGACCCAGTACTTC.

This clone was observed a few times. The genes are TRBV30 and TRBJ1-4; D not resolved. The CDR3 contains 11 residues. V dropped 3 bases and J dropped 5 bases, with 4 bases sitting between them. Germline CDR1 and CDR2: GTSNPN and SVGIG (reference sequence). Written as DNA, the CDR3 is TGTGCCTGGAGCCACAATGAAAAACTGTTTTTT. Its protein is CAWSHNEKLFF.

This clone is deemed medium-sized. V is TRBV5-1 and J is TRBJ2-3; TRBD1 agrees at 10 bases. The CDR3 has 15 amino acids. Trimming cost V 5 bases and J 0 bases; bases outside gene matches: 3. Germline CDR1 SGHRS, CDR2 YFSETQ. The CDR3 loop reads CASRRQGASTDTQYF. In nucleotides, the CDR3 is TGCGCCAGCAGAAGACAGGGGGCGAGCACAGATACGCAGTATTTT.

This clone was counted at least ten times. The chain has TRBV30 and TRBJ2-7; TRBD2 agrees at 9 bases. V trimming: 1 base; J trimming: 2 bases; junction bases outside the gene matches: 6. The CDR3 sequence is 15 residues long. Germline lookup yields CDR1 GTSNPN and CDR2 SVGIG (reference sequence). This CDR3 reads CAWSALAGATYEQYF. For the CDR3, the DNA is TGTGCCTGGAGTGCTTTAGCGGGGGCAACCTACGAGCAGTACTTC.

By share of the sample, this clone is medium-sized. The gene calls are TRBV4-2 and TRBJ1-6; D is unclear. Germline V gives CDR1 LGHNA, CDR2 YNFKEQ. The CDR3 sequence is 14 residues long. V shed 0 bases and J shed 8 bases, with 8 bases lying between them. The CDR3 is CASSQDQDYSPLHF. CDR3 sequence (DNA): TGTGCCAGCAGCCAAGATCAGGATTATTCACCCCTCCACTTT.

This clone was counted a few times. J is TRBJ2-7 and V is TRBV7-6; 10 bases line up with TRBD2. CDR1 and CDR2 (germline): SGHVS, FNYEAQ. V shed 5 bases and J 3 bases; nucleotides not matched to a gene: 7. The CDR3 covers 15 residues. The CDR3 loop is CASSLSGGGLYEQYF. For the CDR3, the DNA is TGTGCCAGCAGCCTAAGCGGGGGGGGCCTCTACGAGCAGTACTTC.

This clone was detected many times. Other nucleotide sequences in the sample specify the same CDR3. V is TRBV19 and J is TRBJ2-3; no definite D call. V was clipped by 0 bases and J by 2 bases, with 9 bases between them. The CDR3 loop spans 15 amino acids. Germline CDR1 LNHDA, CDR2 SQIVND (reference sequence). Here the CDR3 reads CASSIEHHPTDTQYF. DNA for the CDR3: TGTGCCAGTAGTATAGAACACCACCCCACAGATACGCAGTATTTT. Full variable domain (rest looked up from reference TRBV19 and TRBJ2-3): DGGITQSPKYLFRKEGQNVTLSCEQNLNHDAMYWYRQDPGQGLRLIYYSQIVNDFQKGDIAEGYSVSREKKESFPLTVTSAQKNPTAFYLCASSIEHHPTDTQYFGPGTRLTVL.

There are a few counts of this clone. V usage is TRBV12-3 or TRBV12-4 and J usage is TRBJ2-3; 9 bases align to TRBD2. The CDR3 has 15 residues. With V trimmed by 4 bases and J by 5 bases, 7 bases remained unmatched. The CDR3 is CASSWGGGGGDTQYF. DNA of the CDR3: TGTGCCAGCAGTTGGGGCGGGGGGGGCGGAGATACGCAGTATTTT.

A few counts support this clone. The chain joins TRBV27 to TRBJ2-7; D possibly corresponds to TRBD1 (5 bases). CDR3 size: 14 residues. V dropped 3 bases and J dropped 0 bases, with 9 bases sitting between them. Germline assignment: CDR1 MNHEY and CDR2 SMNVEV (reference sequence). CDR3 residues: CASSLTTASYEQYF. The DNA of the CDR3 is TGTGCCAGCAGTTTGACGACAGCCTCCTACGAGCAGTACTTC.

Concerning this clone itself: Given a much more abundant clone one base away, this may be a read error. This sequence joins TRBV3-1 and TRBJ1-2, with D possibly TRBD1 on 6 matching bases. The CDR3 extends over 14 amino acids. Germline CDR1 LGHDT, CDR2 YNNKEL (reference sequence). With 4 bases removed from V and 8 bases from J, the gap between germline ends came to 17 bases. Here the CDR3 DNA reads TGTGCCAGCAGCCTCCAGATACAGGGAGAGGGCTACACCTTC. It specifies CASSLQIQGEGYTF.

This clone was observed a few times. The chain combines TRBV7-8 with TRBJ2-1; 11 bases align to TRBD2. The CDR3 runs to 15 residues. Germline loops: CDR1 SGHVS, CDR2 FQNEAQ. The V and J ends lost 4 bases and 4 bases, in that order; junction bases with no gene match: 3. The CDR3 DNA is TGTGCCAGCAGCTCTGGGACTAGCGGATACAATGAGCAGTTCTTC. Translation gives CASSSGTSGYNEQFF. Full variable domain (rest looked up from reference TRBV7-8 and TRBJ2-1): GAGVSQSPRYKVAKRGQDVALRCDPISGHVSLFWYQQALGQGPEFLTYFQNEAQLDKSGLPSDRFFAERPEGSVSTLKIQRTQQEDSAVYLCASSSGTSGYNEQFFGPGTRLTVL.

CDR3 sequence (DNA): TGCGCCAGCAGCCAAGATCGTGGAGGGGAAGATACGCAGTATTTT. Encoded protein: CASSQDRGGEDTQYF. The rearrangement links TRBV4-1 to TRBJ2-3; a possible D gene is TRBD2 (6 bases). The CDR3 covers 15 residues. V was shortened by 0 bases and J by 5 bases, with 12 bases between the two germline ends. Germline lookup yields CDR1 MGHRA and CDR2 YSYEKL.

This clone qualifies as large. V and J are TRBV5-1 and TRBJ2-7; tentative D call: TRBD1 (6 bases). V shed 4 bases and J shed 0 bases, with 14 bases lying between them. This CDR3 contains 15 residues. CDR1 SGHRS and CDR2 YFSETQ come from the germline V gene. The CDR3 region is CASSVPDRSSYEQYF. In DNA, the CDR3 is TGCGCCAGCAGCGTACCCGACAGGAGCTCCTACGAGCAGTACTTC.

The chain uses TRBV15 and TRBJ2-7, with TRBD1 identical over 10 bases. The trim removed 9 bases at V and 7 bases at J, leaving 15 bases unmatched. In germline, CDR1 is LNHNV, CDR2 YYDKDF (reference sequence). The CDR3 is 15 residues long. The CDR3 sequence: CATAVGTGALPEQYF. CDR3 sequence (DNA): TGTGCCACGGCCGTCGGGACAGGGGCATTACCGGAGCAGTACTTC.

This clone has ten or more counts. The gene calls are TRBV20-1 and TRBJ2-2; possibly TRBD2 for D (5 bases). The CDR3 consists of 12 residues. CDR1 and CDR2 from the germline V gene are DFQATT and SNEGSKA (reference sequence). Trimming left V 6 bases short and J 6 bases short, with 11 bases between. The CDR3 region is CSAPRGAGELFF. CDR3 nucleotides: TGCAGTGCCCCTCGGGGTGCCGGGGAGCTGTTTTTT.

The chain uses TRBV7-3 and TRBJ1-1; possibly TRBD1 for D (6 bases). Trimming cost V 5 bases and J 4 bases, with 17 bases left between them. The germline CDR1 and CDR2 sequences are SGHTA and FQGTGA. The CDR3 runs 15 residues. In DNA form, the CDR3 reads TGTGCCAGCAGCGCGGGGCACAGGGCCGTCACTGAAGCTTTCTTT. It specifies CASSAGHRAVTEAFF.

About this clone: One base away lies a much larger clone, so this may be a sequencing read error. At the DNA level, this CDR3 is encoded by other sequences in the same sample as well. The chain carries TRBV30 and TRBJ1-2; no firm D call. Germline CDR1 and CDR2: GTSNPN and SVGIG (reference sequence). CDR3 length: 13 amino acids. With 1 base removed from V and 11 bases from J, the gap between germline ends came to 17 bases. The CDR3 DNA reads as TGTGCCTGGAGTGGTAGTCAGCGCGGTGGATACACCTTC. It codes for CAWSGSQRGGYTF.